This TCR beta chain comes out of a study of blood T cells in healthy people across ages. Study in general: Per two T cells, template switching captured roughly one barcoded beta molecule. The study's findings and limits: Per million T cells, TCR beta diversity dropped roughly linearly as age increased.

A second PCR, run for roughly 7 to 11 cycles, used a sample-barcoded 5' primer plus a J-beta primer mix. TCRdb redid the calling of the 5' RACE reads with MiXCR, one entry per CDR3 protein. The sample records approximately 830,000 distinct CDR3 sequences, 62% being singletons. As concerns this clonotype: Its matching antigen is unknown.

Each sample had at least 6 million PBMCs isolated. The germline gives CDR1 LGHNA, CDR2 YSLEER. The V gene end was trimmed by 0 bases and the J gene end by 5 bases; junction bases not matched to a gene: 9. This CDR3 contains 17 residues. The sequence was collected from a man aged 25 to 45 in good health. J is TRBJ2-3 and V is TRBV4-3, with TRBD2 matching over 9 bases. The sample consisted of blood. The chain's CDR3 is CASSQDTAGGLGDTQYF. CDR3 DNA sequence: TGCGCCAGCAGCCAAGATACAGCGGGGGGCCTCGGAGATACGCAGTATTTT.